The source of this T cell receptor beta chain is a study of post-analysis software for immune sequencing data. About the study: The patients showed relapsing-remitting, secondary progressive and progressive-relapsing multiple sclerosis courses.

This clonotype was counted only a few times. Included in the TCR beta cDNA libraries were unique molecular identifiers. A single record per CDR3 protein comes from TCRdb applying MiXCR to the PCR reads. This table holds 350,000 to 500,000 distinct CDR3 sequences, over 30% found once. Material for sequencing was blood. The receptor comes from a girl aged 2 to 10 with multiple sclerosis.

The CDR3, as DNA: TGTGCCAGAGTGTGGGCCTACGAGCAGTACTTC. Protein sequence: CARVWAYEQYF. The V call is TRBV9, the J call TRBJ2-7; D unresolved. Germline V gives CDR1 SGDLS, CDR2 YYNGEE. This CDR3 is built from 11 residues. Trimming stripped 8 bases from V and 2 bases from J, with 8 bases between. The full variable domain, completed using reference TRBV9 and TRBJ2-7, is DSGVTQTPKHLITATGQRVTLRCSPRSGDLSVYWYQQSLDQGLQFLIQYYNGEERAKGNILERFSAQQFPDLHSELNLSSLELGDSALYFCARVWAYEQYFGPGTRLTVT.